The entry below gives a single T cell receptor beta chain sequence along with its context. This entry comes from a study of blood T cell repertoires in COVID-19. V lost 4 bases and J 7 bases, leaving 12 bases between the germline ends. Germline V gene lookup returns CDR1 KGHDR and CDR2 SFDVKD. The CDR3 spans 14 residues. Using immunoSEQ multiplex PCR, the repertoire was profiled, and TCRdb retains in-frame clones only, with some absent. The data contain 360,000 or so clones, around 90% of them singletons. Sequencing was carried out using peripheral blood. The sequence was collected from a man younger than 35 with active or convalescent COVID-19. The chain carries TRBV24-1 and TRBJ1-4, with D tentatively TRBD1 (6 bases). CDR3 amino acids: CATSDTGIGEKLFF. The DNA of the CDR3 is TGTGCCACCAGTGACACAGGGATTGGTGAAAAACTGTTTTTT.